The clone carrying this T cell receptor (beta chain) was observed a few times. Its antigen is still unknown. The study ran its PCR with 60 Vbeta and 13 Jbeta primers. TCRdb keeps only in-frame clones here, not all; method: immunoSEQ multiplex PCR. The repertoire holds 100,000 or so clones, with around 68% as singletons. The source of the sample is a study of cytomegalovirus exposure and HLA in healthy donors. Study in general: Drawn from HLA-typed donors, approximately 86 million unique TCRs were held in an early data release.

Nominally healthy donors were sampled, though unrecorded immune exposures were likely. Regarding the study as a whole: About 180 TCR beta chains were listed as cytomegalovirus-associated.

This clonotype was sampled from a human donor in good health. Sample: PBMCs.

The CDR3 region has the DNA TGTGCCAGCAATTCCGGGACTAGCAGCACAGATACGCAGTATTTT. Its protein is CASNSGTSSTDTQYF. The genes are TRBV28 and TRBJ2-3, with 9 bases lining up with TRBD2. Trimming cost V 7 bases and J 0 bases; bases outside gene matches: 5. The germline V gene has CDR1 MDHEN and CDR2 SYDVKM. This CDR3 comprises 15 residues.